The 16 T cell receptor beta chains below were found in one sample sequenced in a study of blood T cells in healthy people across ages. Using a J-beta primer mix together with a sample-barcoded 5' primer, a second PCR was run for about 6 to 12 cycles. Via MiXCR, TCRdb re-called the 5' RACE reads, giving one row per CDR3 protein. Among 1,300,000 or so distinct CDR3 sequences, around 59% were seen once, and the ten largest hold under 8.5%. Sequences were obtained from blood. The receptors were gathered from a man between 18 and 29 years old in good health.

The chain carries TRBV4-3 and TRBJ2-5, with 7 nucleotides matching TRBD1. This CDR3 is built from 16 residues. Germline CDR1 and CDR2: LGHNA and YSLEER. With V trimmed by 0 bases and J by 3 bases, 7 bases remained unmatched. The CDR3 DNA is TGCGCCAGCAGCCAAGAAGCCTACAGGGGTGAAGAGACCCAGTACTTC. Amino acid sequence: CASSQEAYRGEETQYF.

The chain couples TRBV20-1 to TRBJ1-6, with 9 bases identical to TRBD1. Germline CDR1 and CDR2: DFQATT and SNEGSKA (reference sequence). The CDR3 sequence is 14 residues long. With V trimmed by 0 bases and J by 10 bases, 4 bases remained unmatched. The CDR3 nucleotides are TGCAGTGCTAGAGATAAACAGGGGGCCTCACCCCTCCACTTT. Amino acid sequence: CSARDKQGASPLHF.

The V gene is TRBV15, the J gene TRBJ1-5; a weak D match, TRBD1 (6 bases). The CDR3 sequence is 15 residues long. V lost 3 bases and J lost 4, with 13 bases in between. CDR1 LNHNV and CDR2 YYDKDF come from the germline V gene (reference sequence). CDR3 in amino acids: CATSRIGQPNQPQHF. DNA of the CDR3: TGTGCCACCAGCAGGATAGGACAGCCAAATCAGCCCCAGCATTTT.

This clonotype came up a few times. V and J are TRBV2 and TRBJ2-2; D is undetermined. The ends were cut back, 3 bases at V and 0 bases at J, with 8 bases in the middle. There are 15 residues in the CDR3. Per the germline V gene, CDR1 is SNHLY and CDR2 is FYNNEI. CDR3 nucleotides: TGTGCCAGCAGTGATGGTCCCGCGAACACCGGGGAGCTGTTTTTT. Protein product: CASSDGPANTGELFF.

The chain links TRBV27 to TRBJ2-4; no clear D. The CDR3 spans 16 residues. The V gene's germline CDR1 is MNHEY and CDR2 SMNVEV (reference sequence). V gave up 0 bases and J gave up 1 base, with 10 bases separating them. The CDR3 sequence is CASSLSGYGAKNIQYF. The CDR3 DNA sequence: TGTGCCAGCAGTTTATCAGGGTACGGGGCCAAAAACATTCAGTACTTC.

This chain links TRBV5-5 with TRBJ2-5; 9 positions agree with TRBD2. Trimming at V came to 4 bases and at J to 4 bases, leaving 14 bases not matched to a gene. The CDR3 consists of 17 residues. Germline values: CDR1 SGHKS, CDR2 YYEKEE (reference sequence). The CDR3 loop is CASSPGFFSGGSETQYF. The CDR3 DNA follows: TGTGCCAGCAGCCCGGGGTTCTTTAGCGGGGGATCAGAGACCCAGTACTTC.

This clonotype was seen more than once but under ten times. The V call is TRBV6-5, the J call TRBJ2-1; 15 nucleotides align to TRBD2. This CDR3 region has 16 residues. The J segment lost 7 bases and the V segment lost 6 bases, leaving 7 bases of the junction unmatched. CDR1 MNHEY and CDR2 SVGAGI come from the germline V gene. CDR3 DNA: TGTGCCAGCAGCAATGGACTAGCGGGGGGGCCGAATGAGCAGTTCTTC. Amino acid sequence: CASSNGLAGGPNEQFF.

This clonotype has only one observation. V is TRBV27 and J is TRBJ2-4, with 12 bases that match TRBD1. Germline CDR1 MNHEY, CDR2 SMNVEV (reference sequence). Trimming removed 5 bases from V and 6 bases from J; junction bases left unmatched: 11. The CDR3 covers 17 residues. The CDR3 nucleotides are TGTGCCAGCAGTCAGAATCCCGGGACAGGGGGCCGAAACATTCAGTACTTC. Translation gives CASSQNPGTGGRNIQYF.

V usage is TRBV5-1 and J usage is TRBJ2-1; 9 nucleotides align to TRBD2. Judging by the DNA end, TRBJ2-7 fits better; the J call may be wrong. Germline V CDR1 and CDR2: SGHRS, YFSETQ. The CDR3 has 18 amino acids. Here the CDR3 DNA reads TGCGCCAGCAGCTTGGGGCTAGCGGGACATAGCTCCTACAATGAGCAGTACTTC. It translates to CASSLGLAGHSSYNEQYF.

The rearrangement joins TRBV21-1 to TRBJ2-7; the table assigns TRBD1, which was not confirmed against the DNA. TRBV21-1 constitutes a pseudogene. This CDR3 contains 16 residues. The CDR3 loop reads CASSKSRQLLSYEQYF. CDR3 nucleotide sequence: TGTGCCAGCAGCAAAAGTAGACAGCTACTCTCCTACGAGCAGTACTTC.

This clonotype appeared a few times. With a much larger clone just one base away, this may be a read error. The CDR3 coding sequence is TGTGCCAGCAGGGAGGGGACAGGGCAAGAGACCCAGTACTTC. Its protein is CASREGTGQETQYF. This rearrangement joins TRBV6-4 to TRBJ2-5; 9 nucleotides agree with TRBD1. Germline V gene data show CDR1 as MRHNA and CDR2 as SNTAGT. This CDR3 comprises 14 residues. V shed 6 bases, J shed 2 bases, and the junction held 4 bases outside the gene matches.

Of note for this clonotype: A much larger clone is a single base away; this may be a read error. The chain uses TRBV20-1 and TRBJ2-7; D possibly uses TRBD1 or TRBD2 (5 bases each). The end of the DNA aligns better with TRBJ2-5, so the J call may be wrong. The CDR3 totals 13 residues. Germline assignment: CDR1 DFQATT and CDR2 SNEGSKA (reference sequence). The CDR3 nucleotides are TGCAGTGTTTGGGTGAGGGGTCAAGGGACCCAGTACTTC. The encoded protein is CSVWVRGQGTQYF.

This clonotype was detected only a few times. The J gene is TRBJ2-7, the V gene TRBV4-2, with no clear D. The length of the CDR3 is 14 residues. V lost 0 bases, J lost 2 bases, and 8 bases lay in between. Germline V gene sequence: CDR1 LGHNA, CDR2 YNFKEQ. CDR3 protein: CASSQEFSTYEQYF. In DNA form, the CDR3 reads TGTGCCAGCAGCCAAGAATTCTCGACCTACGAGCAGTACTTC.

This chain connects TRBV29-1 to TRBJ2-1, with 7 bases aligning to TRBD1. CDR3 size: 16 residues. With 2 bases clipped from V and 8 bases from J, the junction kept 15 bases outside the gene matches. Germline CDR1 is SQVTM and CDR2 is ANQGSEA. CDR3 DNA sequence: TGCAGCGTTGAATGGGGTCGATTAGGGGGCCTCGATGAGCAGTTCTTC. Its translation is CSVEWGRLGGLDEQFF.

CDR3 in DNA: TGTGCCAGTCGTGAACCCAACTATGGCTACACCTTC. Protein product: CASREPNYGYTF. V is TRBV6-6 and J is TRBJ1-2; D not certain. Germline V gene data show CDR1 as MNHNY and CDR2 as SVGAGI (reference sequence). Trimming removed 9 bases at V and 2 bases at J, with 10 bases between. This CDR3 contains 12 residues.

About this clonotype: No conserved phenylalanine or tryptophan is present at the end of the CDR3, so a read error is the likely explanation. V usage is TRBV7-2 and J usage is TRBJ2-7; 9 bases are a match to TRBD1. Trimming removed 1 base from V and 4 bases from J; junction bases left unmatched: 8. Germline V gene lookup returns CDR1 SGHTA and CDR2 FQGNSA. This CDR3 is built from 16 residues. The CDR3 spells CASSLVSGQGLYEQYL. Here the CDR3 DNA reads TGTGCCAGCAGCTTAGTGTCAGGACAGGGGCTTTACGAGCAGTACCTC.